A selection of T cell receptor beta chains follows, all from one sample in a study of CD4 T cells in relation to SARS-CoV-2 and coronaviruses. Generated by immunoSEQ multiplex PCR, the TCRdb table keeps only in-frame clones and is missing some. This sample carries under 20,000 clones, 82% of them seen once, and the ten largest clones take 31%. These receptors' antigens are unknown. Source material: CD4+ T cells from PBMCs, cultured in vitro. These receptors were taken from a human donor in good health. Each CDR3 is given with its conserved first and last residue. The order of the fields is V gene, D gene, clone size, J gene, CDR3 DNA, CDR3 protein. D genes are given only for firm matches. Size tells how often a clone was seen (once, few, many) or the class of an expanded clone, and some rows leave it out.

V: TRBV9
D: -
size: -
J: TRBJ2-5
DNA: TGTGCCAGCAGCCCAAGGGTCCTCCAAGAGACCCAGTACTTC
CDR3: CASSPRVLQETQYF

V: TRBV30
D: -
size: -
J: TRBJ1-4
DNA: TGTGCCTGGAGCATGGGGCCCTCCGGCGAAAAACTGTTTTTT
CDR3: CAWSMGPSGEKLFF

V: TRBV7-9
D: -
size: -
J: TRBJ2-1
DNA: TGTGCCAGCAGCTTAGCGGGGGCCTCCAATGAGCAGTTCTTC
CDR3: CASSLAGASNEQFF

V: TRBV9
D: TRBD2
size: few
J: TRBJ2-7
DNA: TGTGCCAGCAGCGTCGGACTAGCGGGGGGGCCGGCGGAGCAGTACTTC
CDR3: CASSVGLAGGPAEQYF

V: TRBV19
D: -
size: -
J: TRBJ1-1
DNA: TGTGCCAGTAGTCTAGGGTCAGGAGGGGTGTACACTGAAGCTTTCTTT
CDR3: CASSLGSGGVYTEAFF

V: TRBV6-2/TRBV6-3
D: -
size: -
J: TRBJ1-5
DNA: TGTGCCAGCAGTTACGGGGCCAGGGACGGCAGGAGCAATCAGCCCCAGCATTTT
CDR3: CASSYGARDGRSNQPQHF

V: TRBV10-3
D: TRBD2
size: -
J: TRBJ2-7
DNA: TGTGCCATCAGTGATGTTAGCGGGGGCAACTACGAGCAGTACTTC
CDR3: CAISDVSGGNYEQYF

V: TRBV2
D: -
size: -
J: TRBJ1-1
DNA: TGTGCCAGCAGTGATGGAGACAGGCGGAACACTGAAGCTTTCTTT
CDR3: CASSDGDRRNTEAFF

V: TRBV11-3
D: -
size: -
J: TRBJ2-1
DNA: TGTGCCAGCAGCTCGACTAGTTTCAATGAGCAGTTCTTC
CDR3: CASSSTSFNEQFF

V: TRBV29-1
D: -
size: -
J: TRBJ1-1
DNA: TGCAGCGCCTCAAAGGGGGAGGAAGAAGCTTTCTTT
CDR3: CSASKGEEEAFF

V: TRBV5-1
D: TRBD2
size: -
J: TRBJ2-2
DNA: TGCGCCAGCAGCTCTCTAGCGGGAGTATCCACCGGGGAGCTGTTTTTT
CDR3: CASSSLAGVSTGELFF

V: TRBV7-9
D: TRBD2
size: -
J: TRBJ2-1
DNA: TGTGCCAGCAGCCCCCGGGCAGCGGGAGGGCCGAGGTTCAATGAGCAGTTCTTC
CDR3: CASSPRAAGGPRFNEQFF

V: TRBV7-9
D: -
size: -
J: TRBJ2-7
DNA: TGTGCCAGCAGCTTAATGGGGAGCTCCTACGAGCAGTACTTC
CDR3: CASSLMGSSYEQYF

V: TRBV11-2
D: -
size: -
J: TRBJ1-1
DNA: TGTGCCAGCAGCGCCGCGAGGGGTACTGAAGCTTTCTTT
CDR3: CASSAARGTEAFF

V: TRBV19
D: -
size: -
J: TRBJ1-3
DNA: TGTGCCAGTAGTATAGAGATTGAGGAGGGAACTGGAAACACCATATATTTT
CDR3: CASSIEIEEGTGNTIYF

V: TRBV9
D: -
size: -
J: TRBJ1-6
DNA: TGTGCCAGCAGCCCAGAAACGGGGGCTCGTAATTCACCCCTCCACTTT
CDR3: CASSPETGARNSPLHF

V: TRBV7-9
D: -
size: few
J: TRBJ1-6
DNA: TGTGCCAGCAGCGGGGACTCCTATAATTCACCCCTCCACTTT
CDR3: CASSGDSYNSPLHF

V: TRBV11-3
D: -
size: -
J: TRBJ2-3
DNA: TGTGCCAGCGGATTAGGGTCGACAGATACGCAGTATTTT
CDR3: CASGLGSTDTQYF

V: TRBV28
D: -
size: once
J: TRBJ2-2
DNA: TGTGCCAGCATCCCAGCCCCGAACACCGGGGAGCTGTTTTTT
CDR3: CASIPAPNTGELFF

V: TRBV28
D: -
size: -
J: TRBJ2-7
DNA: TGTGCCAGCAGTGTCAGGTACGAGCAGTACTTC
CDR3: CASSVRYEQYF

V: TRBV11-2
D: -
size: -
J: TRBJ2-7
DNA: TGTGCCAGCAGCCGTCCGGGCGTGGGCTACGAGCAGTACTTC
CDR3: CASSRPGVGYEQYF

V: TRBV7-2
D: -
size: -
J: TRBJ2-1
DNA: TGTGCCAGCAGCCCTCAGGGTTCGGTCTACAATGAGCAGTTCTTC
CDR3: CASSPQGSVYNEQFF

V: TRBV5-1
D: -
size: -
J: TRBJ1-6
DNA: TGCGCCAGCAGCTTGGAGGGGCGGTGGGATTCACCCCTCCACTTT
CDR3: CASSLEGRWDSPLHF

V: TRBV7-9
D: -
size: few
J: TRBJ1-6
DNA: TGTGCCACGGCGGGCCAGGGAGGATCACCCCTCCACTTT
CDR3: CATAGQGGSPLHF

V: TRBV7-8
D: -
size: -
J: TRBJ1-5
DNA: TGTGCCAGCAGCTTAGGGAGGGGGGGCAATCAGCCCCAGCATTTT
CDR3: CASSLGRGGNQPQHF

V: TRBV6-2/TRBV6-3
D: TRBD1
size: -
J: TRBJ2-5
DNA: TGTGCCAGCAGTTCCGAGGGGGCGGCCATCCAAGAGACCCAGTACTTC
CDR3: CASSSEGAAIQETQYF

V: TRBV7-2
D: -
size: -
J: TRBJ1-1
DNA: TGTGCCAGCAGCTTTCGACAGCTAAACGAAGCTTTCTTT
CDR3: CASSFRQLNEAFF

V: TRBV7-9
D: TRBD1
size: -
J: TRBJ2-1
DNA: TGTGCCAGCAGCTCACAGGGGGCTTACAATGAGCAGTTCTTC
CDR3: CASSSQGAYNEQFF

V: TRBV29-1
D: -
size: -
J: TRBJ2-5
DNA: TGCAGCGTTGAAGGGACTCAAGAGACCCAGTACTTC
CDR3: CSVEGTQETQYF

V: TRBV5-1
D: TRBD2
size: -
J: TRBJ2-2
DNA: TGCGCCAGCAGCCGCCGGGACTACCTAAATACCGGGGAGCTGTTTTTT
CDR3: CASSRRDYLNTGELFF

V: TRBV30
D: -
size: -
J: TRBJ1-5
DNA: TGTGCCTGGAGTGTAGGATCCCTCGATCAGCCCCAGCATTTT
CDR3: CAWSVGSLDQPQHF

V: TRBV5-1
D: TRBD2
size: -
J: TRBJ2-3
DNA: TGCGCCAGCAGCTTCCAGCGGGGGTCCACAGATACGCAGTATTTT
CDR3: CASSFQRGSTDTQYF

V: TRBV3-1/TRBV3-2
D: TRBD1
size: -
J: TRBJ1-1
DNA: TGTGCCAGCAGCCGATGGTCTGGACAGGGGAAGAACACTGAAGCTTTCTTT
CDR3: CASSRWSGQGKNTEAFF

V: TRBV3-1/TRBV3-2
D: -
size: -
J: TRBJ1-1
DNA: TGTGCCAGCAGCCAAGGGCAGCCCAACACTGAAGCTTTCTTT
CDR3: CASSQGQPNTEAFF

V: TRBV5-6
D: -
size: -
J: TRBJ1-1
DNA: TGTGCCAGCAGCTTTGACCGTTCGACTGAAGCTTTCTTT
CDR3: CASSFDRSTEAFF

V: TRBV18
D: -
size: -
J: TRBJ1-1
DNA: TGTGCCAGCTCACCTAGACAGAACACTGAAGCTTTCTTT
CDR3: CASSPRQNTEAFF

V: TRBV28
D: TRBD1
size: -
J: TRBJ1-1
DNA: TGTGCCAGCAGTTTGACAGGGGACCACACTGAAGCTTTCTTT
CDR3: CASSLTGDHTEAFF

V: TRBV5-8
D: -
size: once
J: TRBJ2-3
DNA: TGTGCCAGCAGCTTGAGGGGGAGCACGCAGTATTTT
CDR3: CASSLRGSTQYF

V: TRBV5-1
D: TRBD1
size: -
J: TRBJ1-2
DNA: TGCGCCAGCAGCTCTACCGGGACAGACTATGGCTACACCTTC
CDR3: CASSSTGTDYGYTF

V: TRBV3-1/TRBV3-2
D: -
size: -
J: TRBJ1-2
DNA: TGTGCCAGCAGCCCAGGACTGCGATCTGGGAACTATGGCTACACCTTC
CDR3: CASSPGLRSGNYGYTF

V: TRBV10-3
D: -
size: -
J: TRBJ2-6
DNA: TGTGCCATCAGTGAGTACGACTCTGGGGCCAACGTCCTGACTTTC
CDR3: CAISEYDSGANVLTF

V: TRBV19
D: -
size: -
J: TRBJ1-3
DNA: TGTGCCAGTAGTATTGTGTGGGCAGGAGACTCTGGAAACACCATATATTTT
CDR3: CASSIVWAGDSGNTIYF

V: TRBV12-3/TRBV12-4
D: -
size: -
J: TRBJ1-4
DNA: TGTGCCAGCAGTTTCGCTATCTCAGGCAGGCTGTTTTTT
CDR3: CASSFAISGRLFF

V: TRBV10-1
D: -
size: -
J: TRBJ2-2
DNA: TGCGCCAGCAGCCCCATCGGGGAAACGAACACCGGGGAGCTGTTTTTT
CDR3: CASSPIGETNTGELFF

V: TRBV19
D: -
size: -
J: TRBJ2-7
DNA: TGTGCCAGTAGTCCGCGCGGGACAGCCTACGGGCAGTACTTC
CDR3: CASSPRGTAYGQYF

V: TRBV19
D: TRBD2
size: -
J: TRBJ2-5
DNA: TGTGCCAGTAGTAGGGTTAGCGGGGGCCAAGAGACCCAGTACTTC
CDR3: CASSRVSGGQETQYF

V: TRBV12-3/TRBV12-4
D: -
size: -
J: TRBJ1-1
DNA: TGTGCCAGCAGTTTCGGGGGAACTGAAGCTTTCTTT
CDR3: CASSFGGTEAFF

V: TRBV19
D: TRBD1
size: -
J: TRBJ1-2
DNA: TGTGCCAGTAGTAGAACCCCGGGACAGGCTTATGGCTACACCTTC
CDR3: CASSRTPGQAYGYTF

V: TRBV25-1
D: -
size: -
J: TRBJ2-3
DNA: TGTGCCAGCAGTGAAAAACGGGCAGATACGCAGTATTTT
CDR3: CASSEKRADTQYF

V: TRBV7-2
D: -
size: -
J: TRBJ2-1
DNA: TGTGCCAGCAGCCAAGCGAATGAGCAGTTCTTC
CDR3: CASSQANEQFF

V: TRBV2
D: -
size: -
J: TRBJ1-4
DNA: TGTGCCAGCAGTGATGTCATCGCAACTAATGAAAAACTGTTTTTT
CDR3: CASSDVIATNEKLFF

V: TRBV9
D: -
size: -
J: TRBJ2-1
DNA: TGTGCCAGCAGCTCCATCAGGGGGGACAATGAGCAGTTCTTC
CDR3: CASSSIRGDNEQFF

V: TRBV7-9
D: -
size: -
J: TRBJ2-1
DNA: TGTGCCAGCAGCTCAACTGGGGGGACACGGGAGCAGTTCTTC
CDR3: CASSSTGGTREQFF

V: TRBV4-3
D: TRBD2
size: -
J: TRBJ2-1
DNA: TGCGCCAGCAGCCGGTATTTGGGTGGACTAGCGGGACTCACGGCCCAGAATGAGCAGTTCTTC
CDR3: CASSRYLGGLAGLTAQNEQFF

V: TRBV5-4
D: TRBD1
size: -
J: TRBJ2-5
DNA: TGTGCCAGCAGCGGGCCGGACAGGTGGGAGACCCAGTACTTC
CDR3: CASSGPDRWETQYF